The entry below gives a single TCR beta chain sequence along with its context. This record belongs to a study of blood T cell repertoires in COVID-19. Turning to the study itself: Recovered Cohort 3 donors showed two negative PCRs, clearance, or symptom resolution. From the United States, Italy and Spain came samples of acute and convalescent COVID-19.

Residents of about two dozen US areas, aged roughly 18 to 89 years, made up the participants. Participants' reported clinical history set cohort assignment. The protocol was immunoSEQ multiplex PCR, while the TCRdb copy is restricted to in-frame clones and leaves out a portion. Of 250,000 to 350,000 clones in the sample, about 88% were seen once. The clonotype was recovered from a woman aged 55-70 years in a cohort exposed to, infected with or recovered from COVID-19 (not recorded which). Sequencing used PBMCs or T cells enriched from blood (not recorded which).

The CDR3 spells CASSYAASGRFDEQFF. CDR3 coding DNA: TGTGCCAGCAGTTACGCCGCTAGCGGGAGGTTCGATGAGCAGTTCTTC. V is TRBV6-5 and J is TRBJ2-1; 11 bases agree with TRBD2. The J segment lost 8 bases and the V segment lost 2 bases, leaving 8 bases of the junction unmatched. Germline V gene lookup returns CDR1 MNHEY and CDR2 SVGAGI. The CDR3 covers 16 residues.